The 14 T cell receptor beta chains presented below share a single source sample, sequenced in a study of T cell responses to AZD1222 COVID-19 vaccine. Profiled with immunoSEQ multiplex PCR; TCRdb holds only in-frame clones, not every one. In the table there are 150,000 or so clones, about 93% of which are singletons. This material consisted of peripheral blood, taken on day 0 of AZD1222 vaccination. The receptors originated from an adult in good health.

This chain connects TRBV6-2 or TRBV6-3 to TRBJ2-7; D possibly corresponds to TRBD2 (6 bases). Germline assignment: CDR1 MNHEY and CDR2 SVGEGT. The V gene lost 2 bases and the J gene lost 3 bases, with 20 bases spanning the gap. This CDR3 has 17 amino acids. The CDR3 coding sequence is TGTGCCAGCAGTTACCTGACGCCCCCGGGACTGAACTACGAGCAGTACTTC. Translating it yields CASSYLTPPGLNYEQYF.

This rearrangement joins TRBV12-3 or TRBV12-4 to TRBJ1-5, with D possibly being TRBD1 (6 bases). Trimming took off 6 bases at V and 10 bases at J, with 13 bases between the two ends. The CDR3 totals 12 residues. The CDR3, as DNA: TGTGCCAGCAGATCTCACAGGGCCCCCCAGCATTTT. Amino acid sequence: CASRSHRAPQHF.

The rearrangement joins TRBV3-1 (or the pseudogene TRBV3-2) to TRBJ1-1; D is possibly TRBD1 (6 bases). Per the germline V gene, CDR1 is LGHDT and CDR2 is YNNKEL (reference sequence). Between the trimmed V and J ends, which lost 4 bases and 6 bases, there was a span of 15 bases. The CDR3 is 14 residues long. CDR3 loop: CASSRAGTYAEAFF. The CDR3 coding sequence is TGTGCCAGCAGCCGGGCCGGGACATATGCTGAAGCTTTCTTT.

The rearrangement joins TRBV29-1 to TRBJ2-7; weak D call: TRBD2 (6 bases). CDR3 length: 14 amino acids. CDR1 and CDR2 from the germline V gene are SQVTM and ANQGSEA. V was pared by 4 bases and J by 2 bases, with 15 bases between. The CDR3: CSVALHSGPYEQYF. The CDR3 region has the DNA TGCAGCGTTGCCCTTCATAGCGGACCCTACGAGCAGTACTTC.

The chain carries TRBV4-1 and TRBJ1-2; 9 nucleotides agree with TRBD1. The ends lost 4 bases at V and 6 bases at J; junction bases unmatched: 15. The CDR3 is 17 residues long. Germline values: CDR1 MGHRA, CDR2 YSYEKL. The CDR3 sequence is CASSPLGDPGQGNGYTF. The CDR3 nucleotides read TGCGCCAGCAGCCCTCTAGGGGATCCGGGACAGGGCAATGGCTACACCTTC.

This clone was seen a single time. This chain uses TRBV6-5 with TRBJ2-1, with 7 bases fitting TRBD1. The CDR3 is 15 amino acids. The V and J ends lost 6 bases and 8 bases, in that order; junction bases with no gene match: 13. Germline V gene lookup returns CDR1 MNHEY and CDR2 SVGAGI. The CDR3 DNA is TGTGCCAGCAGACCAGACAGGGAAGGTGGGGATGAGCAGTTCTTC. It specifies CASRPDREGGDEQFF.

The genes are TRBV6-1 and TRBJ1-5, with 10 bases identical to TRBD1. The CDR3 covers 17 residues. Germline CDR1 reads MNHNS; CDR2 reads SASEGT. V lost 4 bases to trimming and J lost 2 bases; unmatched junction nucleotides: 8. CDR3 protein: CASSGPGTGEGNQPQHF. Written as DNA, the CDR3 is TGTGCCAGCAGTGGGCCCGGGACAGGGGAGGGCAATCAGCCCCAGCATTTT.

V usage is TRBV6-5 and J usage is TRBJ1-2, with 7 bases matching TRBD1. Per the germline V gene, CDR1 is MNHEY and CDR2 is SVGAGI. V trimming: 8 bases; J trimming: 3 bases; junction bases outside the gene matches: 9. CDR3 length: 14 amino acids. CDR3 sequence: CASLNTGTDYGYTF. In DNA, the CDR3 is TGTGCCAGCCTCAATACAGGGACAGACTATGGCTACACCTTC.

The chain combines TRBV28 with TRBJ1-5; the match to TRBD1 covers 7 bases. Germline CDR1 reads MDHEN; CDR2 reads SYDVKM. Germline trimming cut 7 bases from V and 4 bases from J; bases unmatched to any gene: 7. This CDR3 is built from 14 residues. CDR3: CASTIPGQNQPQHF. The CDR3 DNA is TGTGCCAGCACCATCCCGGGACAGAATCAGCCCCAGCATTTT.

The rearrangement links TRBV29-1 to TRBJ2-1; TRBD2 aligns across 8 bases. The junction had 18 bases not matched to a gene; V was cut back by 6 bases and J by 8 bases. The CDR3 consists of 16 residues. The germline V gene encodes CDR1 SQVTM and CDR2 ANQGSEA. CDR3 DNA: TGCAGCGTAGAGATCCCCGGGACTAGAAGGGGGGATGAGCAGTTCTTC. Residues: CSVEIPGTRRGDEQFF.

The J gene is TRBJ2-4, the V gene TRBV4-2; TRBD2 is a possible D gene (5 bases). The V gene's germline CDR1 is LGHNA and CDR2 YNFKEQ. The CDR3 spans 18 residues. Trimming left V 1 base short and J 1 base short, with 17 bases between. The CDR3 here is CASSQGSGLDYAKNIQYF. CDR3 in DNA: TGTGCCAGCAGCCAAGGGTCAGGACTTGACTATGCCAAAAACATTCAGTACTTC.

The chain links TRBV12-3 or TRBV12-4 to TRBJ1-1; a possible D gene is TRBD1 (6 bases). There are 13 residues in the CDR3. Trimming removed 2 bases from V and 6 bases from J, with 10 bases in between. The CDR3 loop reads CASSLNRVAEAFF. In nucleotides, the CDR3 is TGTGCCAGCAGTTTAAACAGGGTCGCTGAAGCTTTCTTT.

The CDR3 region has the DNA TGTGCCAGCAGTTTCGAGGCCAGGGACCTAAATGAAGCTTTCTTT. This codes for CASSFEARDLNEAFF. This chain uses TRBV6-5 with TRBJ1-1; D is perhaps TRBD1 (5 bases). CDR1 and CDR2 from the germline V gene are MNHEY and SVGAGI. The V end was cut by 4 bases, the J end by 7 bases, with 19 bases between. There are 15 residues in the CDR3.

The chain links TRBV19 to TRBJ2-1; 10 nucleotides agree with TRBD2. Looked up from germline, CDR1 is LNHDA and CDR2 is SQIVND (reference sequence). This CDR3 comprises 15 residues. V was pared by 6 bases and J by 10 bases, with 12 bases of the junction left unmatched. CDR3 sequence reads: CASSPSGSPPWEQFF. The CDR3 nucleotides are TGTGCCAGTAGCCCTAGCGGGAGTCCCCCTTGGGAGCAGTTCTTC. Full variable domain (outside the CDR3, taken from reference TRBV19 and TRBJ2-1): DGGITQSPKYLFRKEGQNVTLSCEQNLNHDAMYWYRQDPGQGLRLIYYSQIVNDFQKGDIAEGYSVSREKKESFPLTVTSAQKNPTAFYLCASSPSGSPPWEQFFGPGTRLTVL.